This T cell receptor beta chain was recovered during a study of response to subunit inactivated influenza vaccine. TCRdb re-analysed the RT-PCR reads in MiXCR, keeping a single row per CDR3 protein. The sample records 860,000 or so distinct CDR3 sequences, around 20% being singletons. Germline CDR1 and CDR2: DFQATT and SNEGSKA (reference sequence). Between the trimmed V and J ends, which lost 3 bases and 3 bases, there was a span of 9 bases. There are 13 residues in the CDR3. The sample was PBMCs from blood, taken approximately 5 days after vaccination. The clonotype originates from a man aged 50-59 years who received an inactivated influenza vaccine. The chain combines TRBV20-1 with TRBJ1-5, with a tentative D call TRBD1 (6 bases). The CDR3 nucleotides read TGCAGTGCTAGTCAGGGGTACAATCAGCCCCAGCATTTT. It translates to CSASQGYNQPQHF.